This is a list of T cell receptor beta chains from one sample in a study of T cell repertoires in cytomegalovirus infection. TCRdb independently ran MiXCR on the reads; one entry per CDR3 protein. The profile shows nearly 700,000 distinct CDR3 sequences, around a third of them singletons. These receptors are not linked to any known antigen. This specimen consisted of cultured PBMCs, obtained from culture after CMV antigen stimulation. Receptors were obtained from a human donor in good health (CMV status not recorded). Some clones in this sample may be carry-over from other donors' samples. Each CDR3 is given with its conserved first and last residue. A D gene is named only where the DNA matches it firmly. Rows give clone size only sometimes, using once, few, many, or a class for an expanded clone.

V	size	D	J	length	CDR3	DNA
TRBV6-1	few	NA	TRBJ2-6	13	CASVSSGANVLTF	TGTGCCAGCGTCTCCTCTGGGGCCAACGTCCTGACTTTC
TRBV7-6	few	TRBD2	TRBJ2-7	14	CASSLGLAGDEQYF	TGTGCCAGCAGCTTGGGACTAGCGGGGGACGAGCAGTACTTC
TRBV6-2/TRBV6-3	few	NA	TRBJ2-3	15	CASSTGWGPTDTQYF	TGTGCCAGCAGTACAGGGTGGGGGCCGACAGATACGCAGTATTTT
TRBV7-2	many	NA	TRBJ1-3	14	CASSPGTDGNTIYF	TGTGCCAGCAGCCCGGGGACTGACGGGAACACCATATATTTT
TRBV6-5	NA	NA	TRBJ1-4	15	CASSPLEGIDEKLFF	TGTGCCAGCAGCCCCTTGGAAGGGATAGATGAAAAACTGTTTTTT
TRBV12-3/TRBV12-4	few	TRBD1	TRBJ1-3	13	CASSGQGKNTIYF	TGTGCCAGCAGCGGACAGGGGAAAAACACCATATATTTT
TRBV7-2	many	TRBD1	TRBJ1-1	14	CASSSDRVATEAFF	TGTGCCAGCAGCTCCGACAGGGTGGCCACTGAAGCTTTCTTT
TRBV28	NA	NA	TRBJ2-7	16	CASSYSDGTQRYEQYF	TGTGCCAGCAGCTACTCGGATGGGACACAGCGCTACGAGCAGTACTTC
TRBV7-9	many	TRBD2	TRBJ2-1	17	CASSLAYLSGAQNEQFF	TGTGCCAGCAGCTTAGCGTACCTGAGCGGGGCTCAGAATGAGCAGTTCTTC
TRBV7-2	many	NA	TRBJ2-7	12	CASSLVASEQYF	TGTGCCAGCAGCTTGGTAGCGAGCGAGCAGTACTTC
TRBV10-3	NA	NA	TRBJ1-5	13	CAISGHTTELQHF	TGTGCCATCAGTGGCCACACCACAGAGCTCCAGCATTTT
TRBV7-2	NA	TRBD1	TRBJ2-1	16	CASSLSADRGDNEQFF	TGTGCCAGCAGCTTATCCGCGGACAGGGGGGACAATGAGCAGTTCTTC
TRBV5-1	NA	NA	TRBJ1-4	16	CASSLDTAATNEKLFF	TGCGCCAGCAGCTTGGATACGGCGGCAACTAATGAAAAACTGTTTTTT
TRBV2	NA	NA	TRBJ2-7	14	CAASSKTGPYEQYF	TGTGCCGCCAGCAGTAAAACAGGCCCCTACGAGCAGTACTTC
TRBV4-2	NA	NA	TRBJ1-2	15	CASSQDRSQNYGYTF	TGTGCCAGCAGCCAAGATAGGTCCCAGAACTATGGCTACACCTTC
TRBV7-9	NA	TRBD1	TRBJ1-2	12	CASSYLTGFSTF	TGTGCCAGCAGCTATCTGACAGGGTTCAGCACCTTC
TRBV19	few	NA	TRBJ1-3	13	CASSDSSGNTIYF	TGTGCCAGTAGCGACAGCTCTGGAAACACCATATATTTT
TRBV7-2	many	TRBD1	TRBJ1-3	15	CASSLLGQARNTIYF	TGTGCCAGCAGCTTACTGGGACAGGCGAGAAACACCATATATTTT
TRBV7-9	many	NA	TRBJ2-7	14	CASSLVSDSYEQYF	TGTGCCAGCAGCTTAGTGTCAGACTCCTACGAGCAGTACTTC
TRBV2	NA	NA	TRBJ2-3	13	CASSEDGGDTQYF	TGTGCCAGCAGTGAAGATGGCGGAGATACGCAGTATTTT
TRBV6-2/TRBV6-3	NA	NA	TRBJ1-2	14	CASSYSGTWSGYTF	TGTGCCAGCAGTTACTCGGGGACGTGGAGTGGCTACACCTTC
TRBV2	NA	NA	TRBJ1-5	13	CASRVMSVQPQHF	TGTGCCAGCAGAGTAATGTCGGTACAGCCCCAGCATTTT
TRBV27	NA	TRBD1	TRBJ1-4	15	CASSYTGGAGEKLFF	TGTGCCAGCAGTTATACAGGGGGCGCGGGGGAAAAACTGTTTTTT
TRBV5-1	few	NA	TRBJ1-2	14	CASSLREINYGYTF	TGCGCCAGCAGCCTACGGGAGATTAACTATGGCTACACCTTC
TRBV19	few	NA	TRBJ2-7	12	CASSIDANEQYF	TGTGCCAGTAGTATAGATGCGAACGAGCAGTACTTC
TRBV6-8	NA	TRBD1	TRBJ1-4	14	CASQPQGADEKLFF	TGTGCCAGCCAACCCCAGGGGGCGGATGAAAAACTGTTTTTT
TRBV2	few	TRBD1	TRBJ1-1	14	CAVRTGGTDTEAFF	TGTGCCGTGCGGACAGGGGGCACGGACACTGAAGCTTTCTTT
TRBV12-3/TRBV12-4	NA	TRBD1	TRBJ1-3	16	CASSPDRAVLGNTIYF	TGTGCCAGCAGCCCCGACAGGGCGGTTCTTGGAAACACCATATATTTT
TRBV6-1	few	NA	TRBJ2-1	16	CASSDQRDYPFNEQFF	TGTGCCAGCAGTGACCAAAGAGACTACCCGTTCAATGAGCAGTTCTTC
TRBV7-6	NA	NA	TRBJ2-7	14	CASSQVDSSYEQYF	TGTGCCAGCAGCCAGGTAGACAGCTCCTACGAGCAGTACTTC
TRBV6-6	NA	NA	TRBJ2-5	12	CATKLDTKTQYF	TGTGCCACCAAATTGGACACAAAGACCCAGTACTTC
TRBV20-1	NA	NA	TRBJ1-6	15	CSAKAYYRGLSPLHF	TGCAGTGCTAAGGCGTACTATAGGGGCCTTTCACCCCTCCACTTT
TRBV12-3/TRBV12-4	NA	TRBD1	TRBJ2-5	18	CASSPTTGQGIYQETQYF	TGTGCCAGCAGTCCTACAACGGGACAGGGGATATACCAAGAGACCCAGTACTTC
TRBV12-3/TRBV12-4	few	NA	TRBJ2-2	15	CASTILGGYGGELFF	TGTGCCAGCACCATTTTGGGAGGTTACGGCGGGGAGCTGTTTTTT
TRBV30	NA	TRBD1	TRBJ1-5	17	CAWSADRVSSSNQPQHF	TGTGCCTGGAGTGCCGACAGGGTATCGTCTAGCAATCAGCCCCAGCATTTT
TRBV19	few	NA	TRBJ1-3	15	CASREATVVGNTIYF	TGTGCCAGTAGGGAGGCTACAGTCGTTGGAAACACCATATATTTT
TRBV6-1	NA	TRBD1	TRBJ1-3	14	CASSKDRAQNTIYF	TGTGCCAGCAGTAAGGACAGGGCGCAAAACACCATATATTTT
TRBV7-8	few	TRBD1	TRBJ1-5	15	CASSHDRVSNQPQHF	TGTGCCAGCAGCCACGACAGGGTTAGCAATCAGCCCCAGCATTTT
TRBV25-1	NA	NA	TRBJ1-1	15	CASSEGGKGDTEAFF	TGTGCCAGCAGTGAAGGCGGTAAAGGAGACACTGAAGCTTTCTTT
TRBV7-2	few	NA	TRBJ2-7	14	CASSLFGSIYEQYF	TGTGCCAGCAGCTTATTCGGCAGCATCTACGAGCAGTACTTC
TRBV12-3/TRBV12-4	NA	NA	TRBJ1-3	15	CASRVGSHSGNTIYF	TGTGCCAGCAGAGTAGGGTCTCACTCTGGAAACACCATATATTTT
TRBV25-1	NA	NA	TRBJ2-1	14	CASGTEFSYNEQFF	TGTGCCAGCGGTACAGAGTTCTCCTACAATGAGCAGTTCTTC
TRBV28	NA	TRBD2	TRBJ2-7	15	CASMSGGAFFDEQYF	TGTGCCAGCATGAGCGGGGGGGCTTTTTTCGACGAGCAGTACTTC
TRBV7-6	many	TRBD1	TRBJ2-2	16	CASSRRQGYPPGELFF	TGTGCCAGCAGCAGAAGACAGGGCTATCCCCCCGGGGAGCTGTTTTTT
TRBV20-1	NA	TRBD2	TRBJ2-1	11	CSVPSGAQQFF	TGCAGTGTTCCTAGCGGGGCCCAGCAGTTCTTC
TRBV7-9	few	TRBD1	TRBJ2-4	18	CASSSPRDRDQAKNIQYF	TGTGCCAGCAGCTCCCCCAGGGACAGAGACCAGGCCAAAAACATTCAGTACTTC
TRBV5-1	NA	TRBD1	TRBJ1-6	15	CASSKGQGANSPLHF	TGCGCCAGCAGCAAAGGACAGGGGGCTAATTCACCCCTCCACTTT
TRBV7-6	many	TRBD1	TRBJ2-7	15	CASSMWDSNSYEQYF	TGTGCCAGCAGCATGTGGGACAGTAACTCCTACGAGCAGTACTTC
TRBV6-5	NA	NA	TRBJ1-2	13	CASSYAGGDGYTF	TGTGCCAGCAGTTACGCTGGGGGGGATGGCTACACCTTC
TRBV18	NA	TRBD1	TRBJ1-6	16	CASSSNTGADNSPLHF	TGTGCCAGCTCATCCAACACAGGGGCCGATAATTCACCCCTCCACTTT
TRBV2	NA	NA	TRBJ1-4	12	CASSVLNEKLFF	TGTGCCAGCAGTGTTCTAAATGAAAAACTGTTTTTT
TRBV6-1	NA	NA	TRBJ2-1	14	CASSESRSYNEQFF	TGTGCCAGCAGTGAATCTCGCTCCTACAATGAGCAGTTCTTC
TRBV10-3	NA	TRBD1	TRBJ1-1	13	CAISESGQEEAFF	TGTGCCATCAGTGAGTCGGGACAGGAGGAAGCTTTCTTT
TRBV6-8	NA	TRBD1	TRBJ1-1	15	CASSYPGQGLSEAFF	TGTGCCAGCAGTTACCCCGGACAGGGTCTGTCCGAAGCTTTCTTT
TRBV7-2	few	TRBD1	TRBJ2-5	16	CASSWGGQGVFGTQYF	TGTGCCAGCAGCTGGGGGGGACAGGGGGTCTTTGGGACCCAGTACTTC
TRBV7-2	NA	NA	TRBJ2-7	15	CASSLEGGGNYEQYF	TGTGCCAGCAGCTTAGAAGGGGGAGGGAACTACGAGCAGTACTTC
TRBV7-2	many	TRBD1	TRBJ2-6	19	CASSPGWAGGHLGANVLTF	TGTGCCAGCAGCCCAGGGTGGGCAGGGGGCCACCTTGGGGCCAACGTCCTGACTTTC
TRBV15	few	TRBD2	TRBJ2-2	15	CATSGLAEYTGELFF	TGTGCCACCAGCGGACTAGCGGAATACACCGGGGAGCTGTTTTTT